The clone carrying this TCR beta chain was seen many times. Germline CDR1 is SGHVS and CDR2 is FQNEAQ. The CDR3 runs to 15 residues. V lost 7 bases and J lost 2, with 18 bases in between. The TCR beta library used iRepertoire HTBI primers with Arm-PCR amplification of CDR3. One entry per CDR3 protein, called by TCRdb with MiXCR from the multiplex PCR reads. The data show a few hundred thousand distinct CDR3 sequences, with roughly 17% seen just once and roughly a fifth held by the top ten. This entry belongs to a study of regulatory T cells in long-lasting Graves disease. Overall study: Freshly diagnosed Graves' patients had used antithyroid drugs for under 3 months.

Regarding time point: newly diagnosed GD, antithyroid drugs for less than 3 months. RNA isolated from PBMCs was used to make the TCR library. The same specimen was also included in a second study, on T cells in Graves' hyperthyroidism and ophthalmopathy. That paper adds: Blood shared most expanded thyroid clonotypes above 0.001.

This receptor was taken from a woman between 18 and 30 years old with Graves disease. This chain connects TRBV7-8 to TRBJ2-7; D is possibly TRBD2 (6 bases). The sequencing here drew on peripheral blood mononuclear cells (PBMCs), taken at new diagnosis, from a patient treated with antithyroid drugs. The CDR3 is CASNPGAGTAYEQYF. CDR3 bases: TGTGCCAGCAACCCCGGGGCGGGGACGGCCTACGAGCAGTACTTC.